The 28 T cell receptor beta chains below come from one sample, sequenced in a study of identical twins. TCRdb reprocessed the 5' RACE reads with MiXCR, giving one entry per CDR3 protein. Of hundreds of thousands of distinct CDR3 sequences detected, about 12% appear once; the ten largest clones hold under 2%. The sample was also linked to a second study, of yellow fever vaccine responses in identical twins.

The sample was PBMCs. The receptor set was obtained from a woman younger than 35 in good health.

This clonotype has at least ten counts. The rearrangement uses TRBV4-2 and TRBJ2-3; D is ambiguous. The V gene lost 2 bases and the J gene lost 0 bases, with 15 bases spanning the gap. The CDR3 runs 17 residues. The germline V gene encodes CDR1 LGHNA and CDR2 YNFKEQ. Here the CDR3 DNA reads TGTGCCAGCAGCCAAAGCTCTTTAGGATCTAGCACAGATACGCAGTATTTT. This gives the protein CASSQSSLGSSTDTQYF.

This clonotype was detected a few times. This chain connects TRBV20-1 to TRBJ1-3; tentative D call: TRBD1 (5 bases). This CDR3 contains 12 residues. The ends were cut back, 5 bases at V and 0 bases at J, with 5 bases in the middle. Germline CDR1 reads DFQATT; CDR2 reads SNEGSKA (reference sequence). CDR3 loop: CSAQGSGNTIYF. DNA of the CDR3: TGCAGTGCTCAGGGCTCTGGAAACACCATATATTTT.

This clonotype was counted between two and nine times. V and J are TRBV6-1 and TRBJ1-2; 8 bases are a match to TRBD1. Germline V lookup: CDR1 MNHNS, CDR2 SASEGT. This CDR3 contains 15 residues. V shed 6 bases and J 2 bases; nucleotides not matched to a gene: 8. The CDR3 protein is CASRPTGAVNYGYTF. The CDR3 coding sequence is TGTGCCAGCAGACCGACAGGGGCCGTGAACTATGGCTACACCTTC.

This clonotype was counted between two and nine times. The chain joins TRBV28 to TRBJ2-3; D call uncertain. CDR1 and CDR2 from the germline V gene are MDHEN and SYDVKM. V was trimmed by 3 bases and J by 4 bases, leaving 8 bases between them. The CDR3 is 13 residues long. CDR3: CASSLGNPDTQYF. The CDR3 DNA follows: TGTGCCAGCAGTTTGGGGAATCCAGATACGCAGTATTTT.

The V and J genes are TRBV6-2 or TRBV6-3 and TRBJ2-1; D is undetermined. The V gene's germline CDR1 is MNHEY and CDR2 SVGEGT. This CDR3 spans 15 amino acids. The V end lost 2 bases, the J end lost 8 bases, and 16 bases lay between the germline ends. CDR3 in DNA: TGTGCCAGCAGTTACGGGTTCGGTCCTAACGATGAGCAGTTCTTC. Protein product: CASSYGFGPNDEQFF.

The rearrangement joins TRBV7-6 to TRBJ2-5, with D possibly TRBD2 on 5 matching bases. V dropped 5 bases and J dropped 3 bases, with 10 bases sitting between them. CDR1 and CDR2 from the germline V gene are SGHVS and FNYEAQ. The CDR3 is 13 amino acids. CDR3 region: CASSRTFKETQYF. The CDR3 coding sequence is TGTGCCAGCAGCAGGACTTTTAAAGAGACCCAGTACTTC.

The CDR3, as DNA: TGTGCCAGCAGCGCCAGGGGTGAAAAACTGTTTTTT. It translates to CASSARGEKLFF. The rearrangement uses TRBV9 and TRBJ1-4, with D perhaps matching TRBD1 (6 bases). The CDR3 is 12 residues long. V dropped 3 bases and J dropped 7 bases, with 7 bases sitting between them. The V gene's germline CDR1 is SGDLS and CDR2 YYNGEE.

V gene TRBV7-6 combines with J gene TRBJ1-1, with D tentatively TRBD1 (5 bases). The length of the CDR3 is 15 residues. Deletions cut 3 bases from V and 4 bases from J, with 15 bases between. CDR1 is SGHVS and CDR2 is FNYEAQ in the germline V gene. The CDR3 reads CASSLEGNGGTEAFF. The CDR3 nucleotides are TGTGCCAGCAGCTTGGAGGGGAACGGGGGCACTGAAGCTTTCTTT.

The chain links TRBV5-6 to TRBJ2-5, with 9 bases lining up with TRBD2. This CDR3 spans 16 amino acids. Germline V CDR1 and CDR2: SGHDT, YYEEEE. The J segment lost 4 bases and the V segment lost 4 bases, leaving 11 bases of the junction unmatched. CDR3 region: CASSILSGSGRETQYF. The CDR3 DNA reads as TGTGCCAGCAGCATCCTTAGCGGGAGCGGCAGAGAGACCCAGTACTTC.

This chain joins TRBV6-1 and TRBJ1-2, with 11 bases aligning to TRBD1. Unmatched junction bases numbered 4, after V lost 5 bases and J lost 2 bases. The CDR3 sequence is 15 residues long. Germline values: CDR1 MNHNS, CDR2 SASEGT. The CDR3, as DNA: TGTGCCAGCAGTACCGGGACAGGGGGAAACTATGGCTACACCTTC. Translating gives CASSTGTGGNYGYTF.

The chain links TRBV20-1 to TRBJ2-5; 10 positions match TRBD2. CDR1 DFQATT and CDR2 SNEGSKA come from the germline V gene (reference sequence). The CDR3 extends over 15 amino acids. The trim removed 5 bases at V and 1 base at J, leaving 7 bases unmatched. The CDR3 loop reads CSAQRSSGGQETQYF. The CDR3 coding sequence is TGCAGTGCTCAGAGGTCTAGCGGGGGCCAAGAGACCCAGTACTTC.

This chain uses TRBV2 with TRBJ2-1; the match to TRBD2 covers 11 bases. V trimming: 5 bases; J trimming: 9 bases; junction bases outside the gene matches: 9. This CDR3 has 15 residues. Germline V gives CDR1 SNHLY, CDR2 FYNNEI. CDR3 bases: TGTGCCAGCAGTTACTATAGCGGGAGGGCCTCTGAGCAGTTCTTC. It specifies CASSYYSGRASEQFF.

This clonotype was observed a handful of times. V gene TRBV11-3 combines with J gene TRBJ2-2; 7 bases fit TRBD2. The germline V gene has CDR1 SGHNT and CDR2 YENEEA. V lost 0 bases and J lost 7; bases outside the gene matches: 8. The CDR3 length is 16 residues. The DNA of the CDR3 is TGTGCCAGCAGCTTAGATCGCGGGGGTCTAAACGGGGAGCTGTTTTTT. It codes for CASSLDRGGLNGELFF.

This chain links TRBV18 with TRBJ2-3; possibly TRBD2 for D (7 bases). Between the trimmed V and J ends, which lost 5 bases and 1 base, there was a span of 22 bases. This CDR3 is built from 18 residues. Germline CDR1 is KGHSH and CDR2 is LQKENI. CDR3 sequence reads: CASSIPLGGGFGTDTQYF. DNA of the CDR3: TGTGCCAGCTCAATTCCCCTGGGCGGGGGCTTTGGCACAGATACGCAGTATTTT.

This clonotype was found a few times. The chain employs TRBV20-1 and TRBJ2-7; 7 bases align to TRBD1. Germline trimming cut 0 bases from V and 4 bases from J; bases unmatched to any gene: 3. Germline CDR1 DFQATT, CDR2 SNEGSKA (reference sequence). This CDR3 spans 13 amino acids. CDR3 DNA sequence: TGCAGTGCTAGAGACGACAGGGTTTACGAGCAGTACTTC. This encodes CSARDDRVYEQYF.

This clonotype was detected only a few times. The CDR3: CASGSGTGGNTQYF. CDR3 nucleotides: TGCGCCAGCGGATCCGGGACAGGGGGCAATACGCAGTATTTT. The chain is built from TRBV5-1 and TRBJ2-3, with 12 bases that match TRBD1. The CDR3 runs 14 residues. The V gene end was trimmed by 7 bases and the J gene end by 7 bases; junction bases not matched to a gene: 7. The germline gives CDR1 SGHRS, CDR2 YFSETQ.

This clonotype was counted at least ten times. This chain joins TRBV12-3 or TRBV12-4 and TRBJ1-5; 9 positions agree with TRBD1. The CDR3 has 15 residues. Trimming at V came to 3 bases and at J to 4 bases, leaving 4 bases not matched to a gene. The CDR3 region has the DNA TGTGCCAGCAGTTTCGGGACAGGGATGAATCAGCCCCAGCATTTT. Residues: CASSFGTGMNQPQHF.

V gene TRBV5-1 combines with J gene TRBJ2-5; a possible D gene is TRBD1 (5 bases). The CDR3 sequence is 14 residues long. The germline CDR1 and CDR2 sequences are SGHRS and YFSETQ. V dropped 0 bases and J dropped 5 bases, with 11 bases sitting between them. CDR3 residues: CASSLGGRYETQYF. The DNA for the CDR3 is TGCGCCAGCAGCTTGGGGGGCAGATACGAGACCCAGTACTTC.

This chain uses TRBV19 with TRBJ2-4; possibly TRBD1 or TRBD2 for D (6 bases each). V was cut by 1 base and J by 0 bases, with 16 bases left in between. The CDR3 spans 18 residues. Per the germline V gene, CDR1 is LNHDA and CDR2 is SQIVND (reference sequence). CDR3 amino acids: CASSIVGGGGIAKNIQYF. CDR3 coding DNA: TGTGCCAGTAGTATAGTAGGGGGAGGAGGTATAGCCAAAAACATTCAGTACTTC.

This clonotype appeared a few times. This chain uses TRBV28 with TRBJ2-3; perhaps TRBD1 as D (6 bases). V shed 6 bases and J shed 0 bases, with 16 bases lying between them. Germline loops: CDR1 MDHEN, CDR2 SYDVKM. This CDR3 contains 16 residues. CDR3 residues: CASSLDRSSSTDTQYF. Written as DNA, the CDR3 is TGTGCCAGCAGCCTAGACAGGTCCTCTAGCACAGATACGCAGTATTTT.

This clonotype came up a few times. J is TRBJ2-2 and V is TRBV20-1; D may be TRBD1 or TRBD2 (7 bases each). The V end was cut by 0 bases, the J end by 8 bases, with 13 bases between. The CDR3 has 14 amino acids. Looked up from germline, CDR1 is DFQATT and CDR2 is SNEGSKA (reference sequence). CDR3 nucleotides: TGCAGTGCTAGAGATCAGGGGGGGGAAGGGGAGCTGTTTTTT. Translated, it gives CSARDQGGEGELFF.

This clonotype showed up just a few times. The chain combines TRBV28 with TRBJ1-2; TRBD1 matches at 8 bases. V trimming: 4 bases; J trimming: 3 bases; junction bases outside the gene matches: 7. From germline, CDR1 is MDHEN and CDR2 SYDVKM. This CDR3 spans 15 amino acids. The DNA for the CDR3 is TGTGCCAGCAGTTCCGGGGACAGGTTATACTATGGCTACACCTTC. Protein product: CASSSGDRLYYGYTF.

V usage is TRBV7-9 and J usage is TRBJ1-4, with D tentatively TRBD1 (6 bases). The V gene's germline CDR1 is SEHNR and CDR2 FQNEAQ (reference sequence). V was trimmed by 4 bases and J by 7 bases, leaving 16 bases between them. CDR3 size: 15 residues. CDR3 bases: TGTGCCAGCAGCTCTGGGGGGCCAGAGCGTGAAAAACTGTTTTTT. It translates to CASSSGGPEREKLFF.

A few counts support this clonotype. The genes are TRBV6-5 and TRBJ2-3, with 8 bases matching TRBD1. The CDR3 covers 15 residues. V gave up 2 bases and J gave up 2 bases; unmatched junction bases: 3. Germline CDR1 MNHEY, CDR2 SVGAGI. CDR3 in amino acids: CASSYEDRATDTQYF. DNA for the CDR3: TGTGCCAGCAGTTACGAGGACAGGGCCACAGATACGCAGTATTTT.

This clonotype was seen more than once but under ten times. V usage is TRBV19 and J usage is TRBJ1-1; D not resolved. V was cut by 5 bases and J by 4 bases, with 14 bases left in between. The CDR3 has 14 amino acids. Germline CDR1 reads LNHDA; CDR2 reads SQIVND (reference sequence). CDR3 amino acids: CASSFGPVGTEAFF. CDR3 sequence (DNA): TGTGCCAGTAGTTTCGGCCCCGTAGGCACTGAAGCTTTCTTT. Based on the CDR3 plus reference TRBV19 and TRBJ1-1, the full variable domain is DGGITQSPKYLFRKEGQNVTLSCEQNLNHDAMYWYRQDPGQGLRLIYYSQIVNDFQKGDIAEGYSVSREKKESFPLTVTSAQKNPTAFYLCASSFGPVGTEAFFGQGTRLTVV.

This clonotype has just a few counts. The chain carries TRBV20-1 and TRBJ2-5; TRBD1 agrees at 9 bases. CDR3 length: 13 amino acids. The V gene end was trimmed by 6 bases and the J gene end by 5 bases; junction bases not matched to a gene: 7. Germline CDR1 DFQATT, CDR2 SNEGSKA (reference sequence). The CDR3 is CSATTGGRETQYF. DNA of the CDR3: TGCAGTGCGACCACAGGGGGCAGGGAGACCCAGTACTTC.

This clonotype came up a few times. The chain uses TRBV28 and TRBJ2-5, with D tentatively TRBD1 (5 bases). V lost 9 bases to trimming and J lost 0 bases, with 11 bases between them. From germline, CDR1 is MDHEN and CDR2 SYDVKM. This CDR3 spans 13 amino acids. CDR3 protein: CASGRTHQETQYF. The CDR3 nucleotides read TGTGCCAGTGGAAGGACACACCAAGAGACCCAGTACTTC.

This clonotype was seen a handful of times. The CDR3 sequence: CATSIWDRGAGELFF. The CDR3 DNA reads TGTGCCACCAGCATATGGGACAGGGGCGCCGGGGAGCTGTTTTTT. The chain employs TRBV15 and TRBJ2-2; TRBD1 matches at 10 bases. The germline CDR1 and CDR2 sequences are LNHNV and YYDKDF (reference sequence). This CDR3 has 15 amino acids. V trimming: 4 bases; J trimming: 6 bases; junction bases outside the gene matches: 5.